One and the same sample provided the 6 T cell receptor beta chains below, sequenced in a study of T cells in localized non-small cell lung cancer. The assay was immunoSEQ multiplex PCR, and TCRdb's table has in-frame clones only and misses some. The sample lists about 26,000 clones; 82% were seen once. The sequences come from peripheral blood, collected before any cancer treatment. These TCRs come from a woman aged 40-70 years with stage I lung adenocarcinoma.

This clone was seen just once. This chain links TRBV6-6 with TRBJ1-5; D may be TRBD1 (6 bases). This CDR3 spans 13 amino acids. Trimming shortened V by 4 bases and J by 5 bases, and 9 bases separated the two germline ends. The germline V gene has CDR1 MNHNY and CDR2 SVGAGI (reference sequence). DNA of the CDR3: TGTGCCAGCAGTTCGGACAGCTATCAGCCCCAGCATTTT. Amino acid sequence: CASSSDSYQPQHF.

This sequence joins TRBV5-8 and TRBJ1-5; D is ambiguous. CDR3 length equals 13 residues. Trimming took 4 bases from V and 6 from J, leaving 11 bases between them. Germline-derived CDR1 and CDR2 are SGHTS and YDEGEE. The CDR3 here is CASSGEVIQPQHF. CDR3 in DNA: TGTGCCAGCAGCGGCGAGGTAATTCAGCCCCAGCATTTT.

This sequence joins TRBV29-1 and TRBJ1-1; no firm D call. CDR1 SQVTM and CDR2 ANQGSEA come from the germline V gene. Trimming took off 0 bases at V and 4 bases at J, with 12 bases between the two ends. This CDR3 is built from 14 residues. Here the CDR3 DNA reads TGCAGCGTTGAAGAGTCCTCAGGTGGCACTGAAGCTTTCTTT. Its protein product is CSVEESSGGTEAFF.

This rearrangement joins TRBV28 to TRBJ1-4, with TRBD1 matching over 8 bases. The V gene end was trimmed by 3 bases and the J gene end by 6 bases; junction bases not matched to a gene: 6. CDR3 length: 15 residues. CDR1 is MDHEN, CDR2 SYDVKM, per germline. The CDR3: CASSFLGTGDEKLFF. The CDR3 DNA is TGTGCCAGCAGTTTCTTGGGGACAGGAGATGAAAAACTGTTTTTT.

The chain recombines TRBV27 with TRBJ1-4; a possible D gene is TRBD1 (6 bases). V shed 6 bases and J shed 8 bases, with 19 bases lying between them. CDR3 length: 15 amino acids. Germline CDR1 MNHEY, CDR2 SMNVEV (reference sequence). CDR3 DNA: TGTGCCAGCAGCCCTACCGGGGGGCTGAGGGAAAAACTGTTTTTT. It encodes CASSPTGGLREKLFF.

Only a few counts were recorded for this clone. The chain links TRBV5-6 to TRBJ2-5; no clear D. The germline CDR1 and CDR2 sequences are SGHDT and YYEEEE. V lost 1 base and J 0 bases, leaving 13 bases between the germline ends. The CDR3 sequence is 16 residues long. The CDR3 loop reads CASSLKREPYQETQYF. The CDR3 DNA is TGTGCCAGCAGCTTGAAAAGGGAACCATACCAAGAGACCCAGTACTTC.